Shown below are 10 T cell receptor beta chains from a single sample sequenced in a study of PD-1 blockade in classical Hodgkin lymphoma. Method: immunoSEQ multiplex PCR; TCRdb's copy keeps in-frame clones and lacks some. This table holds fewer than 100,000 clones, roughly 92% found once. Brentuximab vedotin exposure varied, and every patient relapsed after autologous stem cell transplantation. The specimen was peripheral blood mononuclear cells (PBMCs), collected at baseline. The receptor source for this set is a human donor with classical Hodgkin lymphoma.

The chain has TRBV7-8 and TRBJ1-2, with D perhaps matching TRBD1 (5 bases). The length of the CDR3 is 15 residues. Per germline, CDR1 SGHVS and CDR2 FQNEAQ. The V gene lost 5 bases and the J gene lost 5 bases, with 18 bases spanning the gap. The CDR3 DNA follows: TGTGCCAGCAGCGCCCGGGACTCCAGGGATTATGGCTACACCTTC. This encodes CASSARDSRDYGYTF.

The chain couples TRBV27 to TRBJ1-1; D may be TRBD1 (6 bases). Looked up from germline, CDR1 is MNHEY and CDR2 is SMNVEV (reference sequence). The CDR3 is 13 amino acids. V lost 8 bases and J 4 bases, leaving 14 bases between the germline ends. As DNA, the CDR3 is TGTGCCAGCGGCTCCTTAGGGGGCACTGAAGCTTTCTTT. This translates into CASGSLGGTEAFF.

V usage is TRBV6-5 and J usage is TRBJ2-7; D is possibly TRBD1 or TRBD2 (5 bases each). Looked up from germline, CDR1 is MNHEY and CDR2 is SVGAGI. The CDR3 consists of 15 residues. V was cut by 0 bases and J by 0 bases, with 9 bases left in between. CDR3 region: CASSYSRGASYEQYF. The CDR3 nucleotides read TGTGCCAGCAGTTACTCGAGAGGGGCCTCCTACGAGCAGTACTTC.

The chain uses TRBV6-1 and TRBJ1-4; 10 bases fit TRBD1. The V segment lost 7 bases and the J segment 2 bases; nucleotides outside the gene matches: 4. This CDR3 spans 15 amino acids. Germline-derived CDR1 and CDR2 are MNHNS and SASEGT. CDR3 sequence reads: CASKRDRGTNEKLFF. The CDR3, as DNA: TGTGCCAGCAAGCGGGACAGGGGTACTAATGAAAAACTGTTTTTT.

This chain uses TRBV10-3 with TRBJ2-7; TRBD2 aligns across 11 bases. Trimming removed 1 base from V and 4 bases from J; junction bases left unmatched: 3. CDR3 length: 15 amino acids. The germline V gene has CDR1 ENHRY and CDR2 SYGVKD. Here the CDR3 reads CAISEFSGRGYEQYF. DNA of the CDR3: TGTGCCATCAGTGAGTTTAGCGGGAGGGGGTACGAGCAGTACTTC.

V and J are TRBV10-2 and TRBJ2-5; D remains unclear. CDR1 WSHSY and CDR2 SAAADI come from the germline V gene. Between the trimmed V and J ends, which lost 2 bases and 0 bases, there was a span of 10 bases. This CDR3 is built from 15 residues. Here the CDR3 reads CASSEPPRYQETQYF. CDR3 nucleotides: TGCGCCAGCAGTGAGCCACCAAGATACCAAGAGACCCAGTACTTC.

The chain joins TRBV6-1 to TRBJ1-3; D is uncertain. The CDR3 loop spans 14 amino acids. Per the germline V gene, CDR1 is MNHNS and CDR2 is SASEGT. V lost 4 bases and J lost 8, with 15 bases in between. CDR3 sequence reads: CASSVASTGDTIYF. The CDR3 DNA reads TGTGCCAGCAGTGTAGCAAGCACTGGGGACACCATATATTTT.

The CDR3 DNA sequence: TGTGCCAGCAGCTCGACAGGGGACGGTGGGGCCAACGTCCTGACTTTC. It codes for CASSSTGDGGANVLTF. This chain joins TRBV5-6 and TRBJ2-6; 8 nucleotides agree with TRBD1. Germline assignment: CDR1 SGHDT and CDR2 YYEEEE. V lost 3 bases and J lost 3; bases outside the gene matches: 5. CDR3 size: 16 residues.

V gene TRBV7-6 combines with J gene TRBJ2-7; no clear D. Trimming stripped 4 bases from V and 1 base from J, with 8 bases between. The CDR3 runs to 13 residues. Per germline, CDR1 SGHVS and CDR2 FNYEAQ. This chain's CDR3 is CASSSLRSYEQYF. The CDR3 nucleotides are TGTGCCAGCAGCTCCCTGCGTTCCTACGAGCAGTACTTC. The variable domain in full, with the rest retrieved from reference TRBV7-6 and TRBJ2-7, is GAGVSQSPRYKVTKRGQDVALRCDPISGHVSLYWYRQALGQGPEFLTYFNYEAQQDKSGLPNDRFSAERPEGSISTLTIQRTEQRDSAMYRCASSSLRSYEQYFGPGTRLTVT.

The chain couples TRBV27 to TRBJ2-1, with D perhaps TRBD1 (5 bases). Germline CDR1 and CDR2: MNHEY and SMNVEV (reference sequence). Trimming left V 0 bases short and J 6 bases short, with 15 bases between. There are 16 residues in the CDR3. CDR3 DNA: TGTGCCAGCAGTTTATCACACAGGAGCCCAACCAATGAGCAGTTCTTC. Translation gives CASSLSHRSPTNEQFF.